The rows below give T cell receptor beta chains drawn from one sample of a study of blood T cell repertoires in COVID-19. TCRdb keeps only in-frame clones here, not all; method: immunoSEQ multiplex PCR. The sample consists of roughly 100,000 clones, about three quarters of them appearing once. Specimen: peripheral blood. The origin of the receptors is a man older than 75 with acute or convalescent COVID-19. Both conserved end residues are part of each CDR3. D genes are given only for firm matches. Size is omitted from some rows. Given values are once, few, many or a class for expanded clones.

v_call: TRBV18
j_call: TRBJ2-7
clone_size: .
d_call: TRBD1
cdr3_aa: CASSRPGTEVKEQYF
cdr3_nt: TGTGCCAGCTCACGACCCGGGACAGAGGTTAAGGAGCAGTACTTC

v_call: TRBV15
j_call: TRBJ2-4
clone_size: .
d_call: .
cdr3_aa: CATSRTGRENIQYF
cdr3_nt: TGTGCCACCAGCAGAACAGGGAGAGAAAACATTCAGTACTTC

v_call: TRBV9
j_call: TRBJ2-5
clone_size: few
d_call: .
cdr3_aa: CASSVSPLAPQYF
cdr3_nt: TGTGCCAGCAGCGTCAGCCCCCTAGCGCCCCAGTACTTC

v_call: TRBV24-1
j_call: TRBJ1-1
clone_size: .
d_call: .
cdr3_aa: CATSGPARNTEAFF
cdr3_nt: TGTGCCACCAGTGGTCCCGCCAGGAACACTGAAGCTTTCTTT

v_call: TRBV7-2
j_call: TRBJ2-2
clone_size: .
d_call: .
cdr3_aa: CASSLDGLGELFF
cdr3_nt: TGTGCCAGCAGCTTAGACGGACTCGGGGAGCTGTTTTTT

v_call: TRBV7-2
j_call: TRBJ2-5
clone_size: few
d_call: TRBD2
cdr3_aa: CASSLHGRDGTQYF
cdr3_nt: TGTGCCAGCAGCTTACACGGGAGGGATGGGACCCAGTACTTC

v_call: TRBV27
j_call: TRBJ1-6
clone_size: once
d_call: TRBD1
cdr3_aa: CASKEEQGARSPLHF
cdr3_nt: TGTGCCAGCAAGGAGGAACAGGGGGCCCGGTCACCCCTCCACTTT

v_call: TRBV2
j_call: TRBJ2-2
clone_size: .
d_call: TRBD2
cdr3_aa: CASSLLAVDTGELFF
cdr3_nt: TGTGCCAGCAGTTTACTAGCGGTAGACACCGGGGAGCTGTTTTTT

v_call: TRBV7-8
j_call: TRBJ2-1
clone_size: .
d_call: TRBD2
cdr3_aa: CASSTRAGVEQFF
cdr3_nt: TGTGCCAGCAGCACGCGAGCGGGAGTTGAGCAGTTCTTC

v_call: TRBV28
j_call: TRBJ2-3
clone_size: .
d_call: .
cdr3_aa: CASSVITDTQYF
cdr3_nt: TGTGCCAGCAGTGTAATCACAGATACGCAGTATTTT

v_call: TRBV2
j_call: TRBJ2-2
clone_size: once
d_call: TRBD1
cdr3_aa: CASNLQGAGELFF
cdr3_nt: TGTGCCAGCAACCTACAGGGGGCCGGGGAGCTGTTTTTT

v_call: TRBV4-2
j_call: TRBJ2-1
clone_size: few
d_call: TRBD2
cdr3_aa: CASSQDQEAGASYNEQFF
cdr3_nt: TGTGCCAGCAGCCAAGATCAAGAGGCGGGAGCATCCTACAATGAGCAGTTCTTC

v_call: TRBV15
j_call: TRBJ2-3
clone_size: .
d_call: .
cdr3_aa: CATSREFGGTDTQYF
cdr3_nt: TGTGCCACCAGCAGAGAGTTTGGCGGTACAGATACGCAGTATTTT

v_call: TRBV21-1
j_call: TRBJ2-2
clone_size: .
d_call: .
cdr3_aa: CASSKTPPARCVKTGELFF
cdr3_nt: TGTGCCAGCAGCAAAACCCCCCCAGCGCGGTGTGTGAAAACCGGGGAGCTGTTTTTT

v_call: TRBV7-6
j_call: TRBJ2-3
clone_size: .
d_call: TRBD2
cdr3_aa: CASSRAGGADTQYF
cdr3_nt: TGTGCCAGCAGCCGAGCGGGAGGGGCAGATACGCAGTATTTT

v_call: TRBV2
j_call: TRBJ2-7
clone_size: .
d_call: .
cdr3_aa: CASSAGYPPYEQYF
cdr3_nt: TGTGCCAGCAGTGCCGGGTATCCTCCCTACGAGCAGTACTTC

v_call: TRBV5-4
j_call: TRBJ2-7
clone_size: .
d_call: TRBD2
cdr3_aa: CASSSPGLANSYEQYF
cdr3_nt: TGTGCCAGCAGTTCCCCGGGACTAGCGAATTCCTACGAGCAGTACTTC

v_call: TRBV2
j_call: TRBJ2-7
clone_size: few
d_call: .
cdr3_aa: CASSEGAVYEQYF
cdr3_nt: TGTGCCAGCAGTGAGGGGGCGGTATACGAGCAGTACTTC

v_call: TRBV11-3
j_call: TRBJ2-1
clone_size: .
d_call: .
cdr3_aa: CASSLNWGHEQFF
cdr3_nt: TGTGCCAGCAGCTTAAATTGGGGGCATGAGCAGTTCTTC

v_call: TRBV24-1
j_call: TRBJ2-5
clone_size: .
d_call: TRBD1
cdr3_aa: CATSDTGQGAWETQYF
cdr3_nt: TGTGCCACCAGTGATACGGGACAGGGGGCCTGGGAGACCCAGTACTTC

v_call: TRBV29-1
j_call: TRBJ2-3
clone_size: once
d_call: .
cdr3_aa: CSVETGLVHLDTQYF
cdr3_nt: TGCAGCGTTGAAACCGGACTTGTGCACCTAGATACGCAGTATTTT

v_call: TRBV6-2/TRBV6-3
j_call: TRBJ1-1
clone_size: few
d_call: TRBD1
cdr3_aa: CASSYLDRVNTEAFF
cdr3_nt: TGTGCCAGCAGTTACCTGGACAGGGTGAACACTGAAGCTTTCTTT

v_call: TRBV18
j_call: TRBJ2-1
clone_size: few
d_call: TRBD1
cdr3_aa: CASSLDRVNEQFF
cdr3_nt: TGTGCCAGCTCACTGGACAGGGTTAATGAGCAGTTCTTC

v_call: TRBV9
j_call: TRBJ2-7
clone_size: .
d_call: TRBD1
cdr3_aa: CASSGAGTGGAEQYF
cdr3_nt: TGTGCCAGCAGCGGAGCCGGGACAGGGGGCGCCGAGCAGTACTTC

v_call: TRBV5-1
j_call: TRBJ2-7
clone_size: many
d_call: .
cdr3_aa: CASSPRRGPSSYEQYF
cdr3_nt: TGCGCCAGCAGCCCGAGGAGAGGTCCCAGCTCCTACGAGCAGTACTTC

v_call: TRBV7-3
j_call: TRBJ2-7
clone_size: .
d_call: .
cdr3_aa: CASSLYFYEQYF
cdr3_nt: TGTGCCAGCAGCTTATACTTCTATGAGCAGTACTTC

v_call: TRBV10-3
j_call: TRBJ2-1
clone_size: .
d_call: TRBD2
cdr3_aa: CAISELGLAENPVF
cdr3_nt: TGTGCCATCAGTGAATTGGGACTAGCGGAAAACCCTGTCTTC

v_call: TRBV24-1
j_call: TRBJ2-1
clone_size: .
d_call: TRBD2
cdr3_aa: CATSDFRGLDSIYNEQFF
cdr3_nt: TGTGCCACCAGTGATTTCCGGGGACTAGACTCAATCTACAATGAGCAGTTCTTC

v_call: TRBV19
j_call: TRBJ2-2
clone_size: .
d_call: .
cdr3_aa: CASRTTGYAGELFF
cdr3_nt: TGTGCCAGTAGGACAACAGGTTACGCCGGGGAGCTGTTTTTT

v_call: TRBV9
j_call: TRBJ2-2
clone_size: .
d_call: .
cdr3_aa: CASSQGLNTGELFF
cdr3_nt: TGTGCCAGCAGCCAGGGACTGAACACCGGGGAGCTGTTTTTT

v_call: TRBV19
j_call: TRBJ1-1
clone_size: .
d_call: .
cdr3_aa: CASSTTPNTEAFF
cdr3_nt: TGTGCCAGTAGTACCACACCAAACACTGAAGCTTTCTTT

v_call: TRBV5-1
j_call: TRBJ2-7
clone_size: once
d_call: .
cdr3_aa: CASRRGHDSTYEQYF
cdr3_nt: TGCGCCAGCAGAAGGGGCCACGACAGCACCTACGAGCAGTACTTC

v_call: TRBV7-9
j_call: TRBJ1-1
clone_size: few
d_call: .
cdr3_aa: CASSVMNTEAFF
cdr3_nt: TGTGCCAGCAGCGTCATGAACACTGAAGCTTTCTTT

v_call: TRBV10-1
j_call: TRBJ2-4
clone_size: once
d_call: .
cdr3_aa: CASKSPGMIPAKNIQYF
cdr3_nt: TGCGCCAGCAAAAGTCCGGGGATGATACCGGCCAAAAACATTCAGTACTTC

v_call: TRBV6-2/TRBV6-3
j_call: TRBJ2-2
clone_size: .
d_call: .
cdr3_aa: CASSYSVETGELFF
cdr3_nt: TGTGCCAGCAGTTACTCAGTAGAGACCGGGGAGCTGTTTTTT

v_call: TRBV11-2
j_call: TRBJ2-3
clone_size: .
d_call: TRBD1
cdr3_aa: CASSSGTGPTDTQYF
cdr3_nt: TGTGCCAGCAGCTCCGGGACAGGGCCCACAGATACGCAGTATTTT

v_call: TRBV10-3
j_call: TRBJ1-1
clone_size: once
d_call: TRBD1
cdr3_aa: CAIRPGGTANTEAFF
cdr3_nt: TGTGCCATCAGGCCAGGGGGGACAGCGAACACTGAAGCTTTCTTT

v_call: TRBV28
j_call: TRBJ2-5
clone_size: .
d_call: .
cdr3_aa: CASTGTPKTQYF
cdr3_nt: TGTGCCAGCACCGGGACTCCCAAGACCCAGTACTTC

v_call: TRBV3-1/TRBV3-2
j_call: TRBJ2-7
clone_size: .
d_call: TRBD1
cdr3_aa: CASSQGQGATNEQYF
cdr3_nt: TGTGCCAGCAGCCAGGGACAGGGGGCGACCAACGAGCAGTACTTC

v_call: TRBV27
j_call: TRBJ2-7
clone_size: .
d_call: TRBD1
cdr3_aa: CASSTRDRGFEQYF
cdr3_nt: TGTGCCAGCTCCACCCGGGACAGGGGTTTCGAGCAGTACTTC

v_call: TRBV5-5
j_call: TRBJ1-2
clone_size: .
d_call: TRBD1
cdr3_aa: CASSLLPSGGYGYTF
cdr3_nt: TGTGCCAGCAGCTTACTCCCCTCAGGGGGCTATGGCTACACCTTC

v_call: TRBV5-6
j_call: TRBJ1-1
clone_size: .
d_call: TRBD1
cdr3_aa: CASSWTGTGNTEAFF
cdr3_nt: TGTGCCAGCAGCTGGACTGGGACAGGAAACACTGAAGCTTTCTTT

v_call: TRBV6-5
j_call: TRBJ2-1
clone_size: .
d_call: TRBD1
cdr3_aa: CASRPLQGPSPQFF
cdr3_nt: TGTGCCAGCAGACCCCTACAGGGGCCATCCCCGCAGTTCTTC